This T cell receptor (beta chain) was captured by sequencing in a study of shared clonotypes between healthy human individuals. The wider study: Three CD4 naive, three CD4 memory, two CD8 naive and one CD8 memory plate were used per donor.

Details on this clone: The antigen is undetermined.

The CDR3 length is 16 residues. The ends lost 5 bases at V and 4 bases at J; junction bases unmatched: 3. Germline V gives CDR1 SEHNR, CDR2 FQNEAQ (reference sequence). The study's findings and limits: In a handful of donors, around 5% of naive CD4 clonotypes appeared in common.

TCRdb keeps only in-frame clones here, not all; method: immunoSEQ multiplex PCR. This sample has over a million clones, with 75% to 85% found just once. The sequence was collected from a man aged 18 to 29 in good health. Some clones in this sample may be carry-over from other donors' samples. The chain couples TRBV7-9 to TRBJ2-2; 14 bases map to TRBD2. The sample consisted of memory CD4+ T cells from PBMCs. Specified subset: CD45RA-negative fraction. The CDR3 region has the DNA TGTGCCAGCAGCGACGGGACTAGCGGGAGCACCGGGGAGCTGTTTTTT. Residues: CASSDGTSGSTGELFF. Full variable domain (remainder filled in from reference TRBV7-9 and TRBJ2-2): DTGVSQNPRHKITKRGQNVTFRCDPISEHNRLYWYRQTLGQGPEFLTYFQNEAQLEKSRLLSDRFSAERPKGSFSTLEIQRTEQGDSAMYLCASSDGTSGSTGELFFGEGSRLTVL.